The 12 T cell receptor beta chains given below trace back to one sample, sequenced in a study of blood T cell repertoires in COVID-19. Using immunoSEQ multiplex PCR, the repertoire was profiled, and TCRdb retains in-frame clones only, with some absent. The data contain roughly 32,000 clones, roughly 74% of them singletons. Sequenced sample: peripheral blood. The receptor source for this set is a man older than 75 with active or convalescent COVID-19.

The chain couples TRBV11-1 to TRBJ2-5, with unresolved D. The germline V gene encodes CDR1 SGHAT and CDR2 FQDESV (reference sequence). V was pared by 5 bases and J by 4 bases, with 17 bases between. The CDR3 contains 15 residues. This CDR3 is CASSLRDPRRETQYF. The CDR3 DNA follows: TGTGCCAGCAGCCTCAGAGACCCAAGGAGAGAGACCCAGTACTTC.

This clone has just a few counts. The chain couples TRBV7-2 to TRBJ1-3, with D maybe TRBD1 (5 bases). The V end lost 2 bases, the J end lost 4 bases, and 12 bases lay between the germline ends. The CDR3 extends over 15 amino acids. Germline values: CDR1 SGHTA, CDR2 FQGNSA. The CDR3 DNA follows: TGTGCCAGCAGCTTATGGGGCAGTTCGGGAAACACCATATATTTT. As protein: CASSLWGSSGNTIYF. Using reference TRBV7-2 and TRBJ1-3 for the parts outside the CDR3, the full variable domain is GAGVSQSPSNKVTEKGKDVELRCDPISGHTALYWYRQSLGQGLEFLIYFQGNSAPDKSGLPSDRFSAERTGGSVSTLTIQRTQQEDSAVYLCASSLWGSSGNTIYFGEGSWLTVV.

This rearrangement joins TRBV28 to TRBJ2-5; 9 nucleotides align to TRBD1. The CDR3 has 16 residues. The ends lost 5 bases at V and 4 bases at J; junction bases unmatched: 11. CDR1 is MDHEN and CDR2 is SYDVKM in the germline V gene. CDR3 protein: CASSADRGYYPETQYF. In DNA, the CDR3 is TGTGCCAGCAGTGCGGACAGGGGCTACTACCCAGAGACCCAGTACTTC. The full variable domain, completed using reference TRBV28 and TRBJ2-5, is DVKVTQSSRYLVKRTGEKVFLECVQDMDHENMFWYRQDPGLGLRLIYFSYDVKMKEKGDIPEGYSVSREKKERFSLILESASTNQTSMYLCASSADRGYYPETQYFGPGTRLLVL.

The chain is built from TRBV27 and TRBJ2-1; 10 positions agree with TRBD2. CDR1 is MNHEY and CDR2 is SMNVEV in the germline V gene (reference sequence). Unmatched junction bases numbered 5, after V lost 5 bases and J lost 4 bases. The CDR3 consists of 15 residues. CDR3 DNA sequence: TGTGCCAGCAGTCCTGGACTAGCGGAATACAATGAGCAGTTCTTC. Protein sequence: CASSPGLAEYNEQFF.

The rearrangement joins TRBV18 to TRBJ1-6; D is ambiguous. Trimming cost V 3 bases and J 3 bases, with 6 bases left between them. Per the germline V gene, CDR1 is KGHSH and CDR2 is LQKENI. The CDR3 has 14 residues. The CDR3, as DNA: TGTGCCAGCTCACCTTTCAGCTATAATTCACCCCTCCACTTT. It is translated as CASSPFSYNSPLHF.

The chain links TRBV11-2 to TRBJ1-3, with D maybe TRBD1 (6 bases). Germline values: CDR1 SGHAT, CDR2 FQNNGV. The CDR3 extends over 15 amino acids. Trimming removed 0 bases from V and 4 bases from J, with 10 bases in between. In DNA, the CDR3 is TGTGCCAGCAGCTTAGACCAGGGGCGAGGAAACACCATATATTTT. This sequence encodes CASSLDQGRGNTIYF.

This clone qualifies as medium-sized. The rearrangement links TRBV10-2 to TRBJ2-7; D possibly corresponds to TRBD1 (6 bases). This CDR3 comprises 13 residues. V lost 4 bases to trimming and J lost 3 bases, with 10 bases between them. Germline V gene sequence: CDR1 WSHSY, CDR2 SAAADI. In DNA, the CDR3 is TGCGCCAGCAGTGGGACAGCGATCTACGAGCAGTACTTC. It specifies CASSGTAIYEQYF.

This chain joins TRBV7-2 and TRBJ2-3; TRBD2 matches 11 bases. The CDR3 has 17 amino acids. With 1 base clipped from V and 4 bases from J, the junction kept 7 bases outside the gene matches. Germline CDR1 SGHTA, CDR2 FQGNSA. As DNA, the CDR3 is TGTGCCAGCAGCTTAGGGGTTGGTAGCGGGAGGGCAGATACGCAGTATTTT. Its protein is CASSLGVGSGRADTQYF.

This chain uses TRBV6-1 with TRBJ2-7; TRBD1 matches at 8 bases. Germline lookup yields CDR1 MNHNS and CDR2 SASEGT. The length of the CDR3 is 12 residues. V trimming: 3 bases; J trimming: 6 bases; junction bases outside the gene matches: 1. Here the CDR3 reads CASSETGVEQYF. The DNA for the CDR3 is TGTGCCAGCAGTGAGACAGGGGTCGAGCAGTACTTC.

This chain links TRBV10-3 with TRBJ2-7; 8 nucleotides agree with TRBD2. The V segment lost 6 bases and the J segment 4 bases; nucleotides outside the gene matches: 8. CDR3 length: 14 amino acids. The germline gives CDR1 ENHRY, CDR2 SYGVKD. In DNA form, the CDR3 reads TGTGCCATCAGAGAGAGACTAGCGTCTTACGAGCAGTACTTC. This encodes CAIRERLASYEQYF.

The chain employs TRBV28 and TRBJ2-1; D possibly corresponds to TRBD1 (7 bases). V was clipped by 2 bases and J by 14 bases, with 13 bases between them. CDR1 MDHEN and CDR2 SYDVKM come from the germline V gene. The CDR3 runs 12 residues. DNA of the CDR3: TGTGCCAGCAGTTTAGCGGGACAGTCAAAGTTCTTC. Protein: CASSLAGQSKFF.

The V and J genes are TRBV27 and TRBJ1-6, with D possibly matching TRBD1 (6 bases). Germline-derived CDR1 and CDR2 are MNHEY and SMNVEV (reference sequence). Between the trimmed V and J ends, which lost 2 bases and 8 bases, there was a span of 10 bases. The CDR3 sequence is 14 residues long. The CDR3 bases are TGTGCCAGCAGTTTACAGGGGCAGGATTCACCCCTCCACTTT. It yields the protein CASSLQGQDSPLHF.